These 21 T cell receptor beta chains were all obtained from the same sample, sequenced in a study of OX40 agonist ivuxolimab in advanced cancers. The data were produced by immunoSEQ multiplex PCR, yet TCRdb's version contains in-frame clones alone and is incomplete. The sample has tens of thousands of clones, around 82% seen once; the top ten hold more than 0.8%. This sample comprised CD4+ or CD8+ T cells sorted from blood, obtained in a trial of the OX40 agonist ivuxolimab. These receptors came from an adult with an advanced solid tumor such as melanoma, head and neck, liver or kidney cancer.

The chain is built from TRBV5-6 and TRBJ1-4; D ambiguous. The CDR3 is 13 amino acids. Germline V gene lookup returns CDR1 SGHDT and CDR2 YYEEEE. Trimming shortened V by 2 bases and J by 8 bases, and 10 bases separated the two germline ends. CDR3 loop: CASSFSLHEKLFF. Written as DNA, the CDR3 is TGTGCCAGCAGCTTTTCACTTCACGAAAAACTGTTTTTT.

The chain carries TRBV18 and TRBJ1-4; D is possibly TRBD1 (6 bases). The CDR3 consists of 15 residues. CDR1 KGHSH and CDR2 LQKENI come from the germline V gene. Trimming removed 6 bases at V and 0 bases at J, with 11 bases between. The CDR3 protein is CASSGQTATNEKLFF. The CDR3 region has the DNA TGTGCCAGCTCCGGACAGACCGCAACTAATGAAAAACTGTTTTTT.

V usage is TRBV5-6 and J usage is TRBJ2-1, with D maybe TRBD1 (6 bases). The CDR3 contains 15 residues. Looked up from germline, CDR1 is SGHDT and CDR2 is YYEEEE. V lost 2 bases to trimming and J lost 0 bases, with 9 bases between them. CDR3: CASSFGGLSYNEQFF. In DNA form, the CDR3 reads TGTGCCAGCAGCTTTGGGGGCCTCTCCTACAATGAGCAGTTCTTC. Full variable domain (missing parts from reference TRBV5-6 and TRBJ2-1): DAGVTQSPTHLIKTRGQQVTLRCSPKSGHDTVSWYQQALGQGPQFIFQYYEEEERQRGNFPDRFSGHQFPNYSSELNVNALLLGDSALYLCASSFGGLSYNEQFFGPGTRLTVL.

This clone was seen a few times. The gene calls are TRBV30 and TRBJ2-1, with D possibly matching TRBD2 (7 bases). CDR1 is GTSNPN and CDR2 is SVGIG in the germline V gene (reference sequence). V lost 4 bases and J lost 8, with 15 bases in between. This CDR3 region has 13 residues. The CDR3 nucleotides read TGTGCCTGGACTAACGGGGGGCGCTATGAGCAGTTCTTC. Translating gives CAWTNGGRYEQFF.

This clone was observed once. This chain joins TRBV6-5 and TRBJ2-7; no clear D gene. Per germline, CDR1 MNHEY and CDR2 SVGAGI. Trimming took 2 bases from V and 0 from J, leaving 14 bases between them. The CDR3 totals 16 residues. CDR3 DNA sequence: TGTGCCAGCAGTTACGATCCAGGACGCTTCTCCTACGAGCAGTACTTC. The encoded protein is CASSYDPGRFSYEQYF.

This clone was recorded a few times. The rearrangement joins TRBV7-8 to TRBJ1-1; D is perhaps TRBD1 (5 bases). The germline gives CDR1 SGHVS, CDR2 FQNEAQ. The CDR3 sequence is 13 residues long. Trimming cost V 3 bases and J 4 bases, with 9 bases left between them. The CDR3 is CASSLGEGTEAFF. The CDR3 DNA reads as TGTGCCAGCAGCTTGGGGGAGGGCACTGAAGCTTTCTTT. The full variable domain, its missing parts supplied by reference TRBV7-8 and TRBJ1-1, is GAGVSQSPRYKVAKRGQDVALRCDPISGHVSLFWYQQALGQGPEFLTYFQNEAQLDKSGLPSDRFFAERPEGSVSTLKIQRTQQEDSAVYLCASSLGEGTEAFFGQGTRLTVV.

The chain is built from TRBV7-8 and TRBJ2-3; perhaps TRBD1 as D (5 bases). Germline assignment: CDR1 SGHVS and CDR2 FQNEAQ. This CDR3 spans 15 amino acids. V gave up 3 bases and J gave up 0 bases, with 10 bases separating them. CDR3 nucleotide sequence: TGTGCCAGCAGCTTTGCAGGGTCGAGCACAGATACGCAGTATTTT. It specifies CASSFAGSSTDTQYF.

V usage is TRBV5-1 and J usage is TRBJ2-1, with a weak D call TRBD2 (6 bases). CDR1 and CDR2 (germline): SGHRS, YFSETQ. The CDR3 length is 14 residues. V was cut by 4 bases and J by 7 bases, with 15 bases left in between. In nucleotides, the CDR3 is TGCGCCAGCAGCCATGGGGACTTACTTAATGAGCAGTTCTTC. This encodes CASSHGDLLNEQFF.

This sequence joins TRBV6-6 and TRBJ2-5, with TRBD2 matching over 8 bases. Trimming at V came to 5 bases and at J to 2 bases, leaving 7 bases not matched to a gene. CDR1 is MNHNY and CDR2 is SVGAGI in the germline V gene (reference sequence). The CDR3 length is 15 residues. CDR3: CASSKGRGVQETQYF. The CDR3 DNA sequence: TGTGCCAGCAGTAAAGGGCGGGGGGTGCAAGAGACCCAGTACTTC.

This clone showed up just a few times. The chain has TRBV7-9 and TRBJ1-1; 9 bases are a match to TRBD1. Germline CDR1 and CDR2: SEHNR and FQNEAQ (reference sequence). The CDR3 extends over 12 amino acids. Losses at the gene ends were 6 bases for V and 8 bases for J; bases not matched to a gene: 4. The CDR3 DNA is TGTGCCAGCAGTTTCGACAGGGGGGAAGCTTTCTTT. Amino acids: CASSFDRGEAFF. Based on the CDR3 plus reference TRBV7-9 and TRBJ1-1, the full variable domain is DTGVSQNPRHKITKRGQNVTFRCDPISEHNRLYWYRQTLGQGPEFLTYFQNEAQLEKSRLLSDRFSAERPKGSFSTLEIQRTEQGDSAMYLCASSFDRGEAFFGQGTRLTVV.

This chain joins TRBV6-1 and TRBJ1-1; D unresolved. Per the germline V gene, CDR1 is MNHNS and CDR2 is SASEGT. The CDR3 is 13 residues long. V lost 0 bases to trimming and J lost 7 bases, with 9 bases between them. CDR3 loop: CASSEAGRGEAFF. The CDR3 DNA follows: TGTGCCAGCAGTGAAGCAGGACGTGGTGAAGCTTTCTTT.

The chain combines TRBV2 with TRBJ1-1; a weak D match, TRBD1 (5 bases). CDR1 is SNHLY, CDR2 FYNNEI, per germline. The CDR3 totals 15 residues. Trimming took 0 bases from V and 0 from J, leaving 8 bases between them. The DNA for the CDR3 is TGTGCCAGCAGTGAAGCCGACAGATTGAACACTGAAGCTTTCTTT. Translation: CASSEADRLNTEAFF.

This rearrangement joins TRBV7-9 to TRBJ1-4; 11 bases align to TRBD1. The CDR3 totals 16 residues. With V trimmed by 4 bases and J by 4 bases, 5 bases remained unmatched. Germline CDR1 is SEHNR and CDR2 is FQNEAQ (reference sequence). CDR3 bases: TGTGCCAGCAGCTCCGGGACAGGGGGTTATAATGAAAAACTGTTTTTT. This encodes CASSSGTGGYNEKLFF.

The gene calls are TRBV2 and TRBJ1-4; possibly TRBD1 for D (6 bases). Trimming left V 4 bases short and J 7 bases short, with 13 bases between. The CDR3 is 14 amino acids. CDR1 is SNHLY, CDR2 FYNNEI, per germline. The CDR3 region has the DNA TGTGCCAGCAGTGTCGAGGGGGTTCCTGAAAAACTGTTTTTT. Amino acid sequence: CASSVEGVPEKLFF.

The V call is TRBV10-3, the J call TRBJ2-5; 10 bases are shared with TRBD1. CDR1 ENHRY and CDR2 SYGVKD come from the germline V gene. Trimming at V came to 6 bases and at J to 3 bases, leaving 10 bases not matched to a gene. The CDR3 consists of 16 residues. The CDR3 nucleotides read TGTGCCATCAGCCGAGCCGGGGGACAGGGGAAAGAGACCCAGTACTTC. This gives the protein CAISRAGGQGKETQYF.

V gene TRBV5-1 combines with J gene TRBJ2-1; TRBD2 matches at 10 bases. The CDR3 covers 16 residues. Germline CDR1 SGHRS, CDR2 YFSETQ. The V gene end was trimmed by 0 bases and the J gene end by 2 bases; junction bases not matched to a gene: 2. CDR3: CASSLGGTSAYNEQFF. DNA of the CDR3: TGCGCCAGCAGCTTGGGGGGGACTAGCGCCTACAATGAGCAGTTCTTC.

The chain employs TRBV2 and TRBJ1-5; 10 nucleotides agree with TRBD1. There are 14 residues in the CDR3. V gave up 4 bases and J gave up 5 bases; unmatched junction bases: 2. Germline CDR1 reads SNHLY; CDR2 reads FYNNEI. The chain's CDR3 is CASSADRGHQPQHF. The DNA for the CDR3 is TGTGCCAGCAGTGCCGACAGGGGGCATCAGCCCCAGCATTTT.

The chain carries TRBV5-5 and TRBJ1-4; D is ambiguous. Between the trimmed V and J ends, which lost 2 bases and 5 bases, there was a span of 10 bases. This CDR3 has 14 amino acids. Germline values: CDR1 SGHKS, CDR2 YYEKEE (reference sequence). This CDR3 reads CASSLQTSNEKLFF. The CDR3 region has the DNA TGTGCCAGCAGCTTACAGACCTCAAATGAAAAACTGTTTTTT.

J is TRBJ2-7 and V is TRBV7-6, with unresolved D. The V end was cut by 5 bases, the J end by 1 base, with 12 bases between. The CDR3 length is 14 residues. The germline V gene has CDR1 SGHVS and CDR2 FNYEAQ. The DNA for the CDR3 is TGTGCCAGCAGCCCCCGGCCAGATTCCTACGAGCAGTACTTC. The encoded protein is CASSPRPDSYEQYF.

J is TRBJ2-7 and V is TRBV12-5; 8 bases map to TRBD1. The CDR3 consists of 15 residues. Germline V CDR1 and CDR2: LGHNT, FRNRAP. J was trimmed by 4 bases and V by 5 bases; bases with no gene match: 10. In DNA, the CDR3 is TGTGCTAGTGGTGTTGGACAGGGTCCTTTATACGAGCAGTACTTC. This gives the protein CASGVGQGPLYEQYF.

The genes are TRBV5-1 and TRBJ1-3; no clear D gene. The length of the CDR3 is 17 residues. Germline-derived CDR1 and CDR2 are SGHRS and YFSETQ. Between the trimmed V and J ends, which lost 0 bases and 0 bases, there was a span of 13 bases. The CDR3 sequence is CASSLGPGRSSGNTIYF. The DNA for the CDR3 is TGCGCCAGCAGCTTGGGGCCAGGACGGAGCTCTGGAAACACCATATATTTT.